The T cell receptor (beta chain) described here comes from a study of shared clonotypes between healthy human individuals. Sequenced by immunoSEQ multiplex PCR; TCRdb stores in-frame clones only, minus some. The sample has hundreds of thousands of clones, 95% to 96% seen once. The length of the CDR3 is 11 residues. Germline CDR1 reads WSHSY; CDR2 reads SAAADI. The V end was cut by 5 bases, the J end by 4 bases, with 6 bases between. The naive CD8 population came from CD45RO-negative cells selected for CCR7, without terminally differentiated effector memory CD45RA+ cells. The chain links TRBV10-2 to TRBJ2-7; D uncertain. Sequenced: naive CD8+ T cells sorted from blood. This TCR was sampled from a woman between 25 and 40 years old in good health. The DNA for the CDR3 is TGCGCCAGCAGTCCCGGATACGAGCAGTACTTC. Its protein is CASSPGYEQYF.